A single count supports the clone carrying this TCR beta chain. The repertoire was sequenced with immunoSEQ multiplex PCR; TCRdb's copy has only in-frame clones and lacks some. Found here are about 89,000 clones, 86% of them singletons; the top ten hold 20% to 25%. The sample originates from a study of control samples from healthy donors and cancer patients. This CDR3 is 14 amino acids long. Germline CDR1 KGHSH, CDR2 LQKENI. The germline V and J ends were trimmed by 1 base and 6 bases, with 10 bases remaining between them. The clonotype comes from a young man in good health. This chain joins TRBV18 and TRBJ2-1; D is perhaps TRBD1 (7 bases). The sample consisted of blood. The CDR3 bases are TGTGCCAGCTCACCACGGCAGGGGGGCAATGAGCAGTTCTTC. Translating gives CASSPRQGGNEQFF.